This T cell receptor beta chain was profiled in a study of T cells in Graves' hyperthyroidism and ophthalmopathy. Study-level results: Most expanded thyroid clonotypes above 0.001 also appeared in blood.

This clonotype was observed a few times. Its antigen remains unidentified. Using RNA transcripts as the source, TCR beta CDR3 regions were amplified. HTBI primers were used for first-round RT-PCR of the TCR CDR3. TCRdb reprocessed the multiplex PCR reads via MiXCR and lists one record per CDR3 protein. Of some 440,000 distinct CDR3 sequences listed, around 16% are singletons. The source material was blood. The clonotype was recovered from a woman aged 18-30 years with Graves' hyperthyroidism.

The CDR3 sequence: CASSLDLSGFYEQYF. The CDR3 nucleotides are TGTGCCAGCAGCTTAGACCTGTCAGGGTTCTACGAGCAGTACTTC. The rearrangement uses TRBV7-9 and TRBJ2-7; D is perhaps TRBD1 (5 bases). The CDR3 loop spans 15 amino acids. Germline-derived CDR1 and CDR2 are SEHNR and FQNEAQ (reference sequence). Trimming took 1 base from V and 3 from J, leaving 13 bases between them.